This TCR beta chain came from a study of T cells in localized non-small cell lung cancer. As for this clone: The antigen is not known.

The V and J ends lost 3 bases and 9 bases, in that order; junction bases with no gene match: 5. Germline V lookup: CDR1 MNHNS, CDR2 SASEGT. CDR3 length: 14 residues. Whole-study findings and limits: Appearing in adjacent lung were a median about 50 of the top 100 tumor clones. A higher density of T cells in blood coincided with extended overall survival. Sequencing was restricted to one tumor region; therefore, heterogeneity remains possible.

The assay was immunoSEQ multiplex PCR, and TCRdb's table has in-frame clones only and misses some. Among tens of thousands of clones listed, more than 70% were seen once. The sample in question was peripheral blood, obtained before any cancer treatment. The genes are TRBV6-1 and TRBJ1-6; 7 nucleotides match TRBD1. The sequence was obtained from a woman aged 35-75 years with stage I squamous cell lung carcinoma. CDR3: CASSERGPISPLHF. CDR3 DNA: TGTGCCAGCAGTGAGAGGGGGCCGATTTCACCCCTCCACTTT.